This TCR beta chain was profiled in a study of cytomegalovirus exposure and HLA in healthy donors. Germline V gives CDR1 LNHDA, CDR2 SQIVND (reference sequence). The CDR3 is 11 residues long. Deletions cut 6 bases from V and 9 bases from J, with 8 bases between. With 60 Vbeta and 13 Jbeta primers, the PCR was carried out. TCRdb keeps only in-frame clones here, not all; method: immunoSEQ multiplex PCR. The sample has around 150,000 clones; around 90% are singletons. The chain employs TRBV19 and TRBJ2-2; D unresolved. Sequencing was performed on PBMCs. The receptor was isolated from a woman in her 30s in good health and CMV-seronegative. The CDR3 reads CASSPSRELFF. The CDR3 coding sequence is TGTGCCAGTAGCCCCTCCCGGGAGCTGTTTTTT.